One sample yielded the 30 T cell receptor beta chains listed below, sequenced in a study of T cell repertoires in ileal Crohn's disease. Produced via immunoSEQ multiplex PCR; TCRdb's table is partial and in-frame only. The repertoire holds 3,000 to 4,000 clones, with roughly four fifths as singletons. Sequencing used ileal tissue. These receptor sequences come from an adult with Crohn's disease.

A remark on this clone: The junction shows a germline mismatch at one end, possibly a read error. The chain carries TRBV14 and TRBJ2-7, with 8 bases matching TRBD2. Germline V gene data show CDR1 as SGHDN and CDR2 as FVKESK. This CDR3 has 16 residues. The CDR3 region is CAGSERDLAGSYEQYF. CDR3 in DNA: TGTGCCGGCAGCGAAAGGGATTTAGCGGGGTCCTACGAGCAGTACTTC.

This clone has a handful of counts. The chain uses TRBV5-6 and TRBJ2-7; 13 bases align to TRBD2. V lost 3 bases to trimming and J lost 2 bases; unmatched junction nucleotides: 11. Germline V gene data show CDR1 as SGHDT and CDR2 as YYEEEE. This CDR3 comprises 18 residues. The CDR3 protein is CASSWVTSGGRAPYEQYF. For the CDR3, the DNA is TGTGCCAGCAGCTGGGTGACTAGCGGGGGGCGGGCACCCTACGAGCAGTACTTC. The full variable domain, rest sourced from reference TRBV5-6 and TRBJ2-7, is DAGVTQSPTHLIKTRGQQVTLRCSPKSGHDTVSWYQQALGQGPQFIFQYYEEEERQRGNFPDRFSGHQFPNYSSELNVNALLLGDSALYLCASSWVTSGGRAPYEQYFGPGTRLTVT.

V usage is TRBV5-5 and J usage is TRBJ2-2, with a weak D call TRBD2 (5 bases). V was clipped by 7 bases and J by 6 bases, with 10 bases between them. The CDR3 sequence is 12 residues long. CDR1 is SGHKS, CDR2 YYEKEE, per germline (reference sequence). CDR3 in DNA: TGTGCCAGCGGGGAGATAGCCGGGGAGCTGTTTTTT. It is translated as CASGEIAGELFF.

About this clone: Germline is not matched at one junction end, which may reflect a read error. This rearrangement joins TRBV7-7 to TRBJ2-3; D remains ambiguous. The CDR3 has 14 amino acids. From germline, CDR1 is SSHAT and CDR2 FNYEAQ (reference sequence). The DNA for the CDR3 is TGTGCTAGCAGCTGCCGCCAGGCCCCAGATACGCAGTATTTT. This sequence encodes CASSCRQAPDTQYF.

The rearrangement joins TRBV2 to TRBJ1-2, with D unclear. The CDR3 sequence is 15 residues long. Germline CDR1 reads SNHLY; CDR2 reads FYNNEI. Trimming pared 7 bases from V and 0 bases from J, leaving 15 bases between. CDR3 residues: CASTPFDGANYGYTF. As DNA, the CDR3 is TGTGCCAGCACTCCATTCGACGGAGCTAACTATGGCTACACCTTC.

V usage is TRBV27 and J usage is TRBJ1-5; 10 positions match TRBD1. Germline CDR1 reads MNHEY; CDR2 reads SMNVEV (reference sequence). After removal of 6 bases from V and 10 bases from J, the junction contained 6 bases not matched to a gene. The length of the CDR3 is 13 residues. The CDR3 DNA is TGTGCCAGCAGCCGGGACAGGGGTCTACCCCAGCATTTT. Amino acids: CASSRDRGLPQHF.

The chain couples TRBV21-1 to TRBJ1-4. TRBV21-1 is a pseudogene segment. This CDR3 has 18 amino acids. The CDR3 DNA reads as TGTGCCAGCAGCCGCCACATAGCTACAAAGGTGCATAATGAAAAACTGTTTTTT. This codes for CASSRHIATKVHNEKLFF.

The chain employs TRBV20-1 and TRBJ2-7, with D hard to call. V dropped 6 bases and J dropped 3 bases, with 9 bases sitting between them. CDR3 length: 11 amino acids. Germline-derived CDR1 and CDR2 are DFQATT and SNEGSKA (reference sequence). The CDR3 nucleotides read TGCAGTGCGGTGACAAACTACGAGCAGTACTTC. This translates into CSAVTNYEQYF.

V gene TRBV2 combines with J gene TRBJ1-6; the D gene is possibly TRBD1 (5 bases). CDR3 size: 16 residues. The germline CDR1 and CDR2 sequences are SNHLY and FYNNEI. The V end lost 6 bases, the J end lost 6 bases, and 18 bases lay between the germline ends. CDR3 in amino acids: CASRPIRGGLNSPLHF. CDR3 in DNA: TGTGCCAGCAGGCCTATAAGGGGAGGCCTTAATTCACCCCTCCACTTT.

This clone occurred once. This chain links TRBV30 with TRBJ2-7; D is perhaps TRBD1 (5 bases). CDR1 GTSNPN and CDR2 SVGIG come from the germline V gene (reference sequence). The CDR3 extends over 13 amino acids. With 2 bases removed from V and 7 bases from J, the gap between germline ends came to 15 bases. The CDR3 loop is CAWSQGAAREQYF. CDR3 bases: TGTGCCTGGAGTCAAGGGGCGGCGAGGGAGCAGTACTTC.

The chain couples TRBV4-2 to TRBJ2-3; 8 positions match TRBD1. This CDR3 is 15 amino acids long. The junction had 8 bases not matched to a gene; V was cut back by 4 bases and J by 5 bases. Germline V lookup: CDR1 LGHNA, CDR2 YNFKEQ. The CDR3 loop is CASSPGQASVDTQYF. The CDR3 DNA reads TGTGCCAGCAGCCCGGGACAGGCTTCGGTAGATACGCAGTATTTT.

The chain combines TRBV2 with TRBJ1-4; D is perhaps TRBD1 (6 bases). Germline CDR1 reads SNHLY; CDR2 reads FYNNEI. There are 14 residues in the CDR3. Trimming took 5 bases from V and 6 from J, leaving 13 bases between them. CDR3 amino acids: CASSRGALDEKLFF. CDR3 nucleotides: TGTGCCAGCAGTCGGGGGGCACTTGATGAAAAACTGTTTTTT.

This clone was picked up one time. CDR3 sequence: CASSATGVSPNEQFF. CDR3 nucleotide sequence: TGTGCCAGCAGTGCAACAGGGGTTTCCCCTAATGAGCAGTTCTTC. The chain joins TRBV6-1 to TRBJ2-1; 7 positions match TRBD1. The J segment lost 7 bases and the V segment lost 4 bases, leaving 10 bases of the junction unmatched. The germline CDR1 and CDR2 sequences are MNHNS and SASEGT. CDR3 length: 15 amino acids.

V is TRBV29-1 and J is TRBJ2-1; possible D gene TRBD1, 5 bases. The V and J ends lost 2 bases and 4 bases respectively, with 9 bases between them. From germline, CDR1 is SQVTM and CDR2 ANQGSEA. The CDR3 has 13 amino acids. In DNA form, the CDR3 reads TGCAGCGTTGAACAGGGTGGTTACAATGAGCAGTTCTTC. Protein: CSVEQGGYNEQFF.

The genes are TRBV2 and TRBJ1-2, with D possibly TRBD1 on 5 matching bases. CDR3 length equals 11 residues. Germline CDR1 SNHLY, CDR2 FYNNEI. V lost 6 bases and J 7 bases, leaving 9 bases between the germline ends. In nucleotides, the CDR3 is TGTGCCAGCAGGGCCCAGGGTGGCTACACCTTC. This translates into CASRAQGGYTF.

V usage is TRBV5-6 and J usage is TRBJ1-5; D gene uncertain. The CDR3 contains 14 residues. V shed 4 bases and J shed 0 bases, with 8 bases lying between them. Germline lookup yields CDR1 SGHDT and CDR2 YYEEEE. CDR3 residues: CASSRYNSNQPQHF. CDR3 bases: TGTGCCAGCAGCCGATACAATAGCAATCAGCCCCAGCATTTT.

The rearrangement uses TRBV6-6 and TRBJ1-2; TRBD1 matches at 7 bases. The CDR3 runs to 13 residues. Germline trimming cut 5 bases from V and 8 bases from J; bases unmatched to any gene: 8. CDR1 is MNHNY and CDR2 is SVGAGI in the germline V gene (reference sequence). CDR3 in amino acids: CASSPDRVGGYTF. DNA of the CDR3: TGTGCCAGCAGTCCCGACAGGGTCGGAGGCTACACCTTC.

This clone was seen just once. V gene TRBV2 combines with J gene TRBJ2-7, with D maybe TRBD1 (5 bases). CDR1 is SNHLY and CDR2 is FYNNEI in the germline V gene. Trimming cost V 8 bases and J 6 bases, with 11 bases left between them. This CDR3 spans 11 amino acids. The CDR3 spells CASVLGAEQYF. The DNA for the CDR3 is TGTGCCAGCGTCTTAGGGGCCGAGCAGTACTTC. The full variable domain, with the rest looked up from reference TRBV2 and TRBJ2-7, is EPEVTQTPSHQVTQMGQEVILRCVPISNHLYFYWYRQILGQKVEFLVSFYNNEISEKSEIFDDQFSVERPDGSNFTLKIRSTKLEDSAMYFCASVLGAEQYFGPGTRLTVT.

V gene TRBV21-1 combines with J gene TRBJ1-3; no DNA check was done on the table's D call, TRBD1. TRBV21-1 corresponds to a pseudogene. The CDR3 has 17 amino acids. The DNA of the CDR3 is TGTGCCAGCAGGCAACCTAACAGGTCCCCCCTTGGAAACACCATATATTTT. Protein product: CASRQPNRSPLGNTIYF.

The CDR3 region has the DNA TGTGCCAGCAGCTTGGAGGGGACTAGCGAAGAGACCCAGTACTTC. The encoded protein is CASSLEGTSEETQYF. The V call is TRBV5-6, the J call TRBJ2-5; 10 positions match TRBD2. Losses at the gene ends were 0 bases for V and 3 bases for J; bases not matched to a gene: 2. The CDR3 is made up of 15 amino acids. CDR1 is SGHDT and CDR2 is YYEEEE in the germline V gene.

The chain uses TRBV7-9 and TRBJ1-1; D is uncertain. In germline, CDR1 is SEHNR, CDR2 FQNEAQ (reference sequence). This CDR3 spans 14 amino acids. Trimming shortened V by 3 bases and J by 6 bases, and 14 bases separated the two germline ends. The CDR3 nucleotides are TGTGCCAGCAGCTTCTGGGGAGATGACTCTGAAGCTTTCTTT. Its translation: CASSFWGDDSEAFF.

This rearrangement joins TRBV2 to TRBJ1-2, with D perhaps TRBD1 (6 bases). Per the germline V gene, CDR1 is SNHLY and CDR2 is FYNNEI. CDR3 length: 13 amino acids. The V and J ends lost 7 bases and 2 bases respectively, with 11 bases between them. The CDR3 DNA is TGTGCCAGCACCAGAAGGGGGAACTATGGCTACACCTTC. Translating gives CASTRRGNYGYTF.

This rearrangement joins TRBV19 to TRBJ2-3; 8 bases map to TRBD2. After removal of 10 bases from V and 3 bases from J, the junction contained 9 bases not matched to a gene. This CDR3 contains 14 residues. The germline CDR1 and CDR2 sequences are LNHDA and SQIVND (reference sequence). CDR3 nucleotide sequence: TGTGCCACAAATCCGGGACTAGGGACAGATACGCAGTATTTT. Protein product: CATNPGLGTDTQYF.

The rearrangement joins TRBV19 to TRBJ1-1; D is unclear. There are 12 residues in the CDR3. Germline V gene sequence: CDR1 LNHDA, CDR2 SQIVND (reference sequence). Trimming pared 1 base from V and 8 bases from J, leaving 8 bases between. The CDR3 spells CASSIGDAEAFF. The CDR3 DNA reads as TGTGCCAGTAGTATAGGCGATGCGGAAGCTTTCTTT.

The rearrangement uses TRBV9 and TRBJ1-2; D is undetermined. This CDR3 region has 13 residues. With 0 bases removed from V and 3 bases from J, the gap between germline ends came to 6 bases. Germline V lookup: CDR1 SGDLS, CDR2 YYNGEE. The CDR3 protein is CASSVGQDYGYTF. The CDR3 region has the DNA TGTGCCAGCAGCGTAGGGCAGGACTATGGCTACACCTTC.

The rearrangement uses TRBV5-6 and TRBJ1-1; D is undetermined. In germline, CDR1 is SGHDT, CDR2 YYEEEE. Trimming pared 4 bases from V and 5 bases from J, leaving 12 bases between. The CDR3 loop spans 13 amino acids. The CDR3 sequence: CASSPIGRTEAFF. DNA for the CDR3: TGTGCCAGCAGCCCTATAGGCAGGACTGAAGCTTTCTTT.

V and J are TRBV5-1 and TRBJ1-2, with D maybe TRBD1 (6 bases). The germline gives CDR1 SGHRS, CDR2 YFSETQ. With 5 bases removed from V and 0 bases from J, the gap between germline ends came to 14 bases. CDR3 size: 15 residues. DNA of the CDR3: TGCGCCAGCAGTTCGGGAGGACAGTCTAACTATGGCTACACCTTC. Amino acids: CASSSGGQSNYGYTF. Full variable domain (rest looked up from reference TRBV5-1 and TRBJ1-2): KAGVTQTPRYLIKTRGQQVTLSCSPISGHRSVSWYQQTPGQGLQFLFEYFSETQRNKGNFPGRFSGRQFSNSRSEMNVSTLELGDSALYLCASSSGGQSNYGYTFGSGTRLTVV.

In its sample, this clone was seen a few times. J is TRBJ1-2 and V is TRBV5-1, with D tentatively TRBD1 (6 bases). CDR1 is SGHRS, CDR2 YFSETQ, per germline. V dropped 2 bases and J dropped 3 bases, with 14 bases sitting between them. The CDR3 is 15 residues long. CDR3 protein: CASSFGGPIDYGYTF. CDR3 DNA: TGCGCCAGCAGCTTCGGGGGGCCCATTGACTATGGCTACACCTTC.

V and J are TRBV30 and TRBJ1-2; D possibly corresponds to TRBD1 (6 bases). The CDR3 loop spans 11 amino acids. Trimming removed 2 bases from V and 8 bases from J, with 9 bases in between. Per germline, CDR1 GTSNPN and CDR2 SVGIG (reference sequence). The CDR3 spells CAWSWTAGYTF. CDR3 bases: TGTGCCTGGAGTTGGACAGCCGGCTACACCTTC. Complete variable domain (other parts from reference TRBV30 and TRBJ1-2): SQTIHQWPATLVQPVGSPLSLECTVEGTSNPNLYWYRQAAGRGLQLLFYSVGIGQISSEVPQNLSASRPQDRQFILSSKKLLLSDSGFYLCAWSWTAGYTFGSGTRLTVV.

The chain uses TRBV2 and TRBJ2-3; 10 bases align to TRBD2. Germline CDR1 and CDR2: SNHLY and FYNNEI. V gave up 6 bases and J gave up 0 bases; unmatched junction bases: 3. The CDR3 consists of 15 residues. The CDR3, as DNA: TGTGCCAGCAGCAAGCGGGGGGGTAGCACAGATACGCAGTATTTT. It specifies CASSKRGGSTDTQYF.